The sequence of this T cell receptor (beta chain) was determined in a study of blood T cell repertoires in COVID-19. Study context: COVID-19 samples from acute and convalescent phases originated in the United States, Italy and Spain. PBMCs, B-cell-depleted T cells, or T cells were the source of the cDNA or gDNA that made up the material.

This CDR3 contains 15 residues. V shed 3 bases and J 5 bases; nucleotides not matched to a gene: 5. CDR1 and CDR2 from the germline V gene are SGHTA and FQGNSA. In the authors' workflow: Amplification from reference gene primers served as the basis for estimated nucleated cell counts. Profiling relied on immunoSEQ multiplex PCR, and the TCRdb table lists in-frame clones only, not all of them. The DNA gave D and trimming, while V, J and clone size come from that table. The table has under 200,000 clones, under 80% seen once. This sequence joins TRBV7-2 and TRBJ1-5; 9 bases fit TRBD1. The clonotype originates from an older man with acute or convalescent COVID-19. Sequencing was performed on peripheral blood. Here the CDR3 reads CASSFGQGRYQPQHF. The CDR3 region has the DNA TGTGCCAGCAGCTTCGGACAGGGGCGCTATCAGCCCCAGCATTTT. Looking up the rest from reference TRBV7-2 and TRBJ1-5 gives the full variable domain: GAGVSQSPSNKVTEKGKDVELRCDPISGHTALYWYRQSLGQGLEFLIYFQGNSAPDKSGLPSDRFSAERTGGSVSTLTIQRTQQEDSAVYLCASSFGQGRYQPQHFGDGTRLSIL.